This TCR beta chain was obtained from a study of shared T cell receptors in the human thymus (dated by TCRdb to about 2021). Looking at the study overall: The study investigated the way shared, self-reactive T-cell receptor alpha chains are produced in the human thymus.

From cysteine to phenylalanine, the CDR3 is 15 amino acids long. The sequence is cut down to CDR3 DNA, 45 bases in frame from base 1. Trimming accounts for 3 bases at V and 2 bases at J, while the number of junction bases matched to no gene is 6. Via the germline V gene, CDR1 is MGHRA and CDR2 YSYEKL. With regard to this clone: Its antigen is not yet known. No per-base quality is available; no much larger clone lies one base away.

To prepare the library, the immunoSEQ multiplex PCR assay was applied. TCRdb provides this immuneACCESS table in a form limited to in-frame rearrangements. Some clones are lacking; in checked studies, under half of them reflect an unresolved V gene, and why the rest are absent is not known. Within this sample are some 760,000 clones, with 75% to 90% of them counted one time only. Around 0.0099% of the sample lies in the top ten. The same data also went into a second study, on human thymus T cells. The second study reports: In Finland, the donors were immunologically healthy infants who were having open corrective cardiac surgery for congenital heart defects. Thymus tissue was obtained as surgical resects removed during corrective cardiac surgery. Biased V and J gene segment usage appeared to be present in both thymic and peripheral blood repertoires. According to the related research, thymic TCR repertoires were highly overlapping among unrelated individuals. TCR alpha and beta repertoires from about 8 infant thymus samples and a few related peripheral blood samples were characterized in the study. The infant donors were roughly 6 to 244 days old, and the cohort included five or six males and a couple of females. Thymocytes were released mechanically from tissue and stored at -70 °C as pellets of about 9-32 million cells. A QIAsymphony instrument was used to extract genomic DNA from frozen cell pellets. The immunoSEQ multiplex PCR assay was used to amplify the TCRB and TCRAD loci from a standardized amount of quality-controlled genomic DNA. The amplicons spanned the V(D)J region and were long enough to cover the CDR3 and allow V and J genes to be identified. Amplicon sequencing was performed on an Illumina platform through the commercial immunoSEQ service. Primer bias and sequencing errors were corrected as previously described, and TCRAD and TCRB definitions were based on the IMGT database. Repertoires were analysed with immunoSEQ Analyzer 3.0 and VDJTools, covering basic statistics, V/J segment usage, diversity estimates, rarefaction and pairwise overlap. Diversity was estimated with Chao1, ChaoE, Efron-Thisted, Shannon and inverse Simpson indices, and also on datasets down-sampled to the smallest sample. Repertoire overlap used strict matching of CDR3 nucleotide sequence, V gene and J gene, with Jaccard-based multidimensional scaling clustering. On average, thymus samples yielded approximately 780,000 unique TCRB clonotypes, whereas blood samples yielded approximately 90,000.

The TCR comes from a girl in the first two years of life with a congenital heart defect. Donor details come from another sample of the same person, matched by shared clones. This receptor chain uses TRBV4-1 and TRBJ1-1, and 7 junction bases match TRBD1. Sequencing input: thymocytes. The DNA reads as follows: TGCGCCAGCAGCCAGATTGACAGGGCAAACACTGAAGCTTTCTTT. Translated, it gives CASSQIDRANTEAFF.